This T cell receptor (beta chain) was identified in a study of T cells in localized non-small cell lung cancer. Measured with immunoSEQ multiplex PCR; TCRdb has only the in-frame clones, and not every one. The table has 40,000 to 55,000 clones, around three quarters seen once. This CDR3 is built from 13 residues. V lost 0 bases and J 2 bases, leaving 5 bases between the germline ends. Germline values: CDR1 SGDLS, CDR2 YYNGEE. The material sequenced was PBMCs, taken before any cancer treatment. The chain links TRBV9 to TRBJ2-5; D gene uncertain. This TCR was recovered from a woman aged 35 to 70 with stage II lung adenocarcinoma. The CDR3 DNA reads TGTGCCAGCAGCGTAGCAGGACAAGAGACCCAGTACTTC. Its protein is CASSVAGQETQYF.